The 12 T cell receptor beta chains below all came from one sample that was sequenced in a study of CD8 T cells in ankylosing spondylitis (TCRdb year 2017). Points the paper makes about the study in general: Blood from ankylosing spondylitis patients appeared to be characterized by a TCR beta motif made up of under ten highly homologous amino acid variants.

Which antigens these TCRs recognize remains unknown. The library was built by means of 5' RACE. Sequencing instrument: Illumina HiSeq 2500. Through fastp at Q25 and MiXCR, TCRdb rebuilt clones from the public reads, retaining in-frame beta chains. CDR3 protein sequences are deduplicated, and each keeps its most common genes and DNA. This sample has 670,000 or so distinct CDR3 sequences in its table, and 15% to 20% of those were observed once. The ten top clones hold under 20% of the sample. The specimen sequenced was blood, either unsorted or a sorted T cell fraction (not recorded which). These receptors all come from a male donor with ankylosing spondylitis.

This clonotype was counted between two and nine times. The V and J genes are TRBV7-3 and TRBJ2-3, with 7 nucleotides matching TRBD1. V was pared by 6 bases and J by 0 bases, with 6 bases of the junction left unmatched. Per germline, CDR1 SGHTA and CDR2 FQGTGA. This CDR3 has 15 residues. This CDR3 is CASRLTGRSTDTQYF. The CDR3 bases are TGTGCCAGCAGGCTGACAGGGCGTAGCACAGATACGCAGTATTTT.

The chain couples TRBV15 to TRBJ1-2; D is possibly TRBD1 (5 bases). V was cut by 1 base and J by 6 bases, with 15 bases left in between. Germline V gene data show CDR1 as LNHNV and CDR2 as YYDKDF (reference sequence). This CDR3 contains 15 residues. The CDR3 coding sequence is TGTGCCACCAGCAGAGGTCGGGAGGGGACGAATGGCTACACCTTC. Translation: CATSRGREGTNGYTF.

This clonotype came up a few times. The chain links TRBV28 to TRBJ2-7; 7 bases agree with TRBD1. With 5 bases clipped from V and 6 bases from J, the junction kept 10 bases outside the gene matches. Germline loops: CDR1 MDHEN, CDR2 SYDVKM. This CDR3 spans 14 amino acids. The CDR3 DNA follows: TGTGCCAGCAGTCGACGGATCGGACAGGTCGAGCAGTACTTC. It translates to CASSRRIGQVEQYF.

In this sample, this clonotype turned up a few times. J is TRBJ1-2 and V is TRBV3-1; no definite D call. V dropped 0 bases and J dropped 3 bases, with 8 bases sitting between them. The CDR3 runs 14 residues. CDR1 LGHDT and CDR2 YNNKEL come from the germline V gene (reference sequence). Here the CDR3 DNA reads TGTGCCAGCAGCCAAGAGAAGGCCTACTATGGCTACACCTTC. This encodes CASSQEKAYYGYTF.

The sample holds a few counts of this clonotype. V is TRBV6-5 and J is TRBJ2-1; 11 nucleotides align to TRBD2. The CDR3 extends over 17 amino acids. Germline V gene sequence: CDR1 MNHEY, CDR2 SVGAGI. V was clipped by 0 bases and J by 2 bases; unmatched bases: 3. CDR3 bases: TGTGCCAGCAGTTACTCGTATAGCGGGGGGGCCTACAATGAGCAGTTCTTC. This codes for CASSYSYSGGAYNEQFF.

This clonotype occurred a few times. For the CDR3, the DNA is TGTGCCAGCAGCCAAGATCGCCGGGGCTACACCTTC. It codes for CASSQDRRGYTF. The V gene is TRBV3-1, the J gene TRBJ1-2; D remains ambiguous. V gave up 0 bases and J gave up 8 bases, with 7 bases separating them. CDR3 size: 12 residues. Germline V gene data show CDR1 as LGHDT and CDR2 as YNNKEL (reference sequence).

V gene TRBV12-5 combines with J gene TRBJ2-2; D is unclear. The CDR3 is made up of 16 amino acids. In germline, CDR1 is LGHNT, CDR2 FRNRAP. V was cut by 2 bases and J by 0 bases, with 10 bases left in between. The CDR3 DNA sequence: TGTGCTAGTGGTTTGCCCACTGGTACGAACACCGGGGAGCTGTTTTTT. Amino acids: CASGLPTGTNTGELFF.

This clonotype was observed a handful of times. The junction departs from the called germline gene at one end, perhaps through a read error. This chain links TRBV7-7 with TRBJ2-1, with 10 nucleotides matching TRBD2. The CDR3 runs to 15 residues. Germline V gene sequence: CDR1 SSHAT, CDR2 FNYEAQ (reference sequence). The CDR3 loop is CASSPLGTSANEQFF. The CDR3 DNA is TGTGCTAGCAGCCCCCTGGGGACTAGCGCTAATGAGCAGTTCTTC.

The V call is TRBV27, the J call TRBJ2-1; D gene ambiguous. V was cut by 6 bases and J by 4 bases, with 10 bases left in between. CDR3 length: 13 residues. CDR1 and CDR2 (germline): MNHEY, SMNVEV (reference sequence). CDR3 sequence (DNA): TGTGCCAGCAGGGGTCACGGTTACAATGAGCAGTTCTTC. It yields the protein CASRGHGYNEQFF.

Only a few counts were recorded for this clonotype. The chain joins TRBV18 to TRBJ2-1; D is tentatively TRBD1 or TRBD2 (5 bases each). The CDR3 extends over 16 amino acids. CDR1 KGHSH and CDR2 LQKENI come from the germline V gene. V was clipped by 2 bases and J by 0 bases, with 11 bases between them. CDR3 sequence: CASSPTQGPSYNEQFF. In nucleotides, the CDR3 is TGTGCCAGCTCACCAACCCAGGGACCCTCCTACAATGAGCAGTTCTTC.

The J gene is TRBJ2-1, the V gene TRBV29-1; D could derive from TRBD1 or TRBD2 (5 bases each). With 4 bases removed from V and 3 bases from J, the gap between germline ends came to 10 bases. Germline CDR1 is SQVTM and CDR2 is ANQGSEA. This CDR3 is 13 amino acids long. The CDR3 DNA reads as TGCAGCGTTGGAGGGGCCCGCTACAATGAGCAGTTCTTC. This translates into CSVGGARYNEQFF.

This clonotype was found a few times. The V gene is TRBV5-1, the J gene TRBJ2-1, with 8 bases that match TRBD1. Trimming took 0 bases from V and 8 from J; bases not matched to a gene: 7. The CDR3 length is 15 residues. Germline V lookup: CDR1 SGHRS, CDR2 YFSETQ. The CDR3: CASSLVGQGRDEQFF. The CDR3 region has the DNA TGCGCCAGCAGCTTGGTAGGACAGGGTCGGGATGAGCAGTTCTTC. The whole variable domain, remainder taken from reference TRBV5-1 and TRBJ2-1, is KAGVTQTPRYLIKTRGQQVTLSCSPISGHRSVSWYQQTPGQGLQFLFEYFSETQRNKGNFPGRFSGRQFSNSRSEMNVSTLELGDSALYLCASSLVGQGRDEQFFGPGTRLTVL.